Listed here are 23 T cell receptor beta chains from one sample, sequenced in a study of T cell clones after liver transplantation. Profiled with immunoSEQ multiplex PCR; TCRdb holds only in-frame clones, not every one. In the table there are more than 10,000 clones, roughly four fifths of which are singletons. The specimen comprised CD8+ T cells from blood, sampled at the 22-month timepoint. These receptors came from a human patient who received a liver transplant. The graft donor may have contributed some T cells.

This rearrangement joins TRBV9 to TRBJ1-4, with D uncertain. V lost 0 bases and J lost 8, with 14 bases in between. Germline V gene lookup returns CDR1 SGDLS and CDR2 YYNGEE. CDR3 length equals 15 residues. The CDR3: CASSVGDREGEKLFF. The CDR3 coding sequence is TGTGCCAGCAGCGTAGGGGATAGGGAAGGAGAAAAACTGTTTTTT. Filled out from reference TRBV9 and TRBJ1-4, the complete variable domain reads DSGVTQTPKHLITATGQRVTLRCSPRSGDLSVYWYQQSLDQGLQFLIQYYNGEERAKGNILERFSAQQFPDLHSELNLSSLELGDSALYFCASSVGDREGEKLFFGSGTQLSVL.

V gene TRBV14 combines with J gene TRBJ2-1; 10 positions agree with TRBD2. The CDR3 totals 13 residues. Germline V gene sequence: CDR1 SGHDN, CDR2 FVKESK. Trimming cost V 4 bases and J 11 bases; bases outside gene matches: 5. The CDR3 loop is CASSRLAGPQQFF. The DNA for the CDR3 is TGTGCCAGCAGCCGACTAGCGGGTCCTCAGCAGTTCTTC.

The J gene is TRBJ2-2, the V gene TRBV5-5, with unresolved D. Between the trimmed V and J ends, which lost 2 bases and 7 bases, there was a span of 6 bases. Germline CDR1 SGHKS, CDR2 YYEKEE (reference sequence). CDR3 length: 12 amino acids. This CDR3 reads CASSFINGELFF. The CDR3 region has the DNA TGTGCCAGCAGCTTTATTAACGGGGAGCTGTTTTTT.

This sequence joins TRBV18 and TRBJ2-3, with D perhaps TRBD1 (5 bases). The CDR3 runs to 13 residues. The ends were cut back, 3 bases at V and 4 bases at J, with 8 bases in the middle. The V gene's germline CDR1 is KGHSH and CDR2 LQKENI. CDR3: CASSPQGADTQYF. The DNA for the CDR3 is TGTGCCAGCTCACCCCAGGGTGCAGATACGCAGTATTTT.

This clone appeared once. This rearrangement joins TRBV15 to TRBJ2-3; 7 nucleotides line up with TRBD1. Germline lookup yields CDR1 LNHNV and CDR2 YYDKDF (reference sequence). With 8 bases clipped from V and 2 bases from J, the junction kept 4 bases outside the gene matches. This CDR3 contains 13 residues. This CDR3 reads CATQTGYTDTQYF. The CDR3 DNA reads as TGTGCCACCCAGACAGGGTACACAGATACGCAGTATTTT.

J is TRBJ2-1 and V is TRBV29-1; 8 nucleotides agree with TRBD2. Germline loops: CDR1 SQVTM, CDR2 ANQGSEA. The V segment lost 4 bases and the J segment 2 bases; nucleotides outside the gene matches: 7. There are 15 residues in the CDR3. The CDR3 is CSVAGTSGAYNEQFF. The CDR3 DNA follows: TGCAGCGTTGCGGGCACTAGCGGCGCCTACAATGAGCAGTTCTTC.

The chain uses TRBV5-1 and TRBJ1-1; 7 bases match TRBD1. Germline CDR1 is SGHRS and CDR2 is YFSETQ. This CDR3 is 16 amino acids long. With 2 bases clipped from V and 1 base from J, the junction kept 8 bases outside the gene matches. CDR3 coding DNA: TGCGCCAGCAGCTTACCTCGGGACAGAGGGAACACTGAAGCTTTCTTT. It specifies CASSLPRDRGNTEAFF. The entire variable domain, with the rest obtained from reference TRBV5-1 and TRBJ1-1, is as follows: KAGVTQTPRYLIKTRGQQVTLSCSPISGHRSVSWYQQTPGQGLQFLFEYFSETQRNKGNFPGRFSGRQFSNSRSEMNVSTLELGDSALYLCASSLPRDRGNTEAFFGQGTRLTVV.

This CDR3 reads CASGGNPSNEQFF. DNA of the CDR3: TGTGCCAGCGGGGGCAACCCATCCAATGAGCAGTTCTTC. The rearrangement uses TRBV5-6 and TRBJ2-1, with a weak D call TRBD1 (6 bases). Germline CDR1 is SGHDT and CDR2 is YYEEEE. Trimming stripped 7 bases from V and 6 bases from J, with 14 bases between. This CDR3 region has 13 residues.

The CDR3 DNA reads TGTGCCAGCAGCCAAGAACAGGGGGCGGAGGGAGCTGAAGCTTTCTTT. This encodes CASSQEQGAEGAEAFF. The chain is built from TRBV4-2 and TRBJ1-1, with 9 nucleotides matching TRBD1. The germline gives CDR1 LGHNA, CDR2 YNFKEQ. There are 16 residues in the CDR3. The V segment lost 0 bases and the J segment 6 bases; nucleotides outside the gene matches: 8.

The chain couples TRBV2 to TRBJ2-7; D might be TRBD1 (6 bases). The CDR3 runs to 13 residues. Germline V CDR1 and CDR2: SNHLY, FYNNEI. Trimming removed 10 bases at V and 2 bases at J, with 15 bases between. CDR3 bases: TGTGCCACCCAAGGGGGTTTAACCTACGAGCAGTACTTC. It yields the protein CATQGGLTYEQYF.

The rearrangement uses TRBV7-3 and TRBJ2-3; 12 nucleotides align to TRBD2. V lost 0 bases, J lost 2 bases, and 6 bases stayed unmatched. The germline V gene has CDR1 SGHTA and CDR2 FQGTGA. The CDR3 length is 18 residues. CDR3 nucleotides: TGTGCCAGCAGCTTAACAGCTCTAGCGGGAGGGTACACAGATACGCAGTATTTT. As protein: CASSLTALAGGYTDTQYF.

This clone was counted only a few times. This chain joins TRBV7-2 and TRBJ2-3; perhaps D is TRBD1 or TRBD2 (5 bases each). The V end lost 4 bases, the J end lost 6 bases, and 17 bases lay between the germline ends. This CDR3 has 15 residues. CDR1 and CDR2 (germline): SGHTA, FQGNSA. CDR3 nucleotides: TGTGCCAGCAGCTCAGATAGTATGGGGGTTGATACGCAGTATTTT. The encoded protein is CASSSDSMGVDTQYF.

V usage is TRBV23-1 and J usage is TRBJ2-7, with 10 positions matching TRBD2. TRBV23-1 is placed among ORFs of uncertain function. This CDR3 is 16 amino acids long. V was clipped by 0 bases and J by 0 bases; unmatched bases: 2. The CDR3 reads CASSQSSSGSSYEQYF. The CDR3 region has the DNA TGCGCCAGCAGTCAATCGTCTAGCGGGAGCTCCTACGAGCAGTACTTC.

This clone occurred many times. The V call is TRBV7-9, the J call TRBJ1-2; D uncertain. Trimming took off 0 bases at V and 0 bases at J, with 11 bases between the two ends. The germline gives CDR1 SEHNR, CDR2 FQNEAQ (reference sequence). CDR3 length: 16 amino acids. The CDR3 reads CASSLAKAEANYGYTF. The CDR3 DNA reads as TGTGCCAGCAGCTTAGCTAAGGCAGAAGCTAACTATGGCTACACCTTC.

CDR3 region: CASSLEAGNEKLFF. The DNA of the CDR3 is TGTGCCAGCAGCTTAGAGGCAGGGAATGAAAAACTGTTTTTT. The chain combines TRBV7-8 with TRBJ1-4; the D gene is possibly TRBD1 (5 bases). Deletions cut 1 base from V and 5 bases from J, with 8 bases between. In germline, CDR1 is SGHVS, CDR2 FQNEAQ. This CDR3 spans 14 amino acids.

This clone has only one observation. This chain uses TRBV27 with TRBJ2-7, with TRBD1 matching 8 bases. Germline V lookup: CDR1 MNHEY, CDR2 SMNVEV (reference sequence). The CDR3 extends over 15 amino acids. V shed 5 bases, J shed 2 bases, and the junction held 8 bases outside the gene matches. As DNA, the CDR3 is TGTGCCAGCAGTATCTCGACAGGGGTCGCCTACGAGCAGTACTTC. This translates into CASSISTGVAYEQYF.

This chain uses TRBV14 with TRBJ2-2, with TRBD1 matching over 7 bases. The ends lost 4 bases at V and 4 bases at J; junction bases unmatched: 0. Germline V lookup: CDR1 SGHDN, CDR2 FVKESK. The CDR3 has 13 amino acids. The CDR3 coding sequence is TGTGCCAGCAGCCGACAGGGCACCGGGGAGCTGTTTTTT. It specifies CASSRQGTGELFF.

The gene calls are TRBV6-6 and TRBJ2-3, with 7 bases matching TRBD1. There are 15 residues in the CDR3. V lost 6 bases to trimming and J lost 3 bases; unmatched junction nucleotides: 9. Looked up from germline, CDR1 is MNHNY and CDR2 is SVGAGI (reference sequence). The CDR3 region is CASSQDRIRTDTQYF. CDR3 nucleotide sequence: TGTGCCAGCAGCCAGGACAGGATAAGAACAGATACGCAGTATTTT.

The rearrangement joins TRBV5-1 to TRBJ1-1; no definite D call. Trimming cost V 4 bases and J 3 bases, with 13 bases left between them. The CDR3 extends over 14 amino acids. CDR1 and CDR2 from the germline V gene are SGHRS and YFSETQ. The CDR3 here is CASSLEPEDTEAFF. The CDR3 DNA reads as TGCGCCAGCAGCCTTGAACCTGAGGACACTGAAGCTTTCTTT.

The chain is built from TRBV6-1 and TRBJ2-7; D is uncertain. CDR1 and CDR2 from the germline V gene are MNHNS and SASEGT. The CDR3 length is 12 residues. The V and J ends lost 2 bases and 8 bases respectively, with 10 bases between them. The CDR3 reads CASSESFHQQYF. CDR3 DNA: TGTGCCAGCAGTGAATCTTTCCATCAGCAGTACTTC.

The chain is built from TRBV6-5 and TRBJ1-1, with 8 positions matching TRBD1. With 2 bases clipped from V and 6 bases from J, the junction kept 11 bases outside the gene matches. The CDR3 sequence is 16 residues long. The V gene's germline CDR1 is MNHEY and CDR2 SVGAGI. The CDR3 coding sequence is TGTGCCAGCAGTTACGGGACGACAGGGGCCAGGCCTGAAGCTTTCTTT. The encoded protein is CASSYGTTGARPEAFF.

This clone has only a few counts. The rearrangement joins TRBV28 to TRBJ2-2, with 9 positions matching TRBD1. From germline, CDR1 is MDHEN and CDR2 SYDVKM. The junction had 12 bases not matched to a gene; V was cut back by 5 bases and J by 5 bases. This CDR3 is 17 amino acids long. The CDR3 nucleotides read TGTGCCAGCAGTGAGACCAGGACAGGGGTTTTTACCGGGGAGCTGTTTTTT. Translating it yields CASSETRTGVFTGELFF.

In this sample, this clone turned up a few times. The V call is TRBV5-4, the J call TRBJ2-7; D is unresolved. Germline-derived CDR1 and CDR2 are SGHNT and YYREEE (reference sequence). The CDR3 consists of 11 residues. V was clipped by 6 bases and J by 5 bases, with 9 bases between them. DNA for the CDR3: TGTGCCAGCACTACGGGCAACGAGCAGTACTTC. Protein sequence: CASTTGNEQYF.